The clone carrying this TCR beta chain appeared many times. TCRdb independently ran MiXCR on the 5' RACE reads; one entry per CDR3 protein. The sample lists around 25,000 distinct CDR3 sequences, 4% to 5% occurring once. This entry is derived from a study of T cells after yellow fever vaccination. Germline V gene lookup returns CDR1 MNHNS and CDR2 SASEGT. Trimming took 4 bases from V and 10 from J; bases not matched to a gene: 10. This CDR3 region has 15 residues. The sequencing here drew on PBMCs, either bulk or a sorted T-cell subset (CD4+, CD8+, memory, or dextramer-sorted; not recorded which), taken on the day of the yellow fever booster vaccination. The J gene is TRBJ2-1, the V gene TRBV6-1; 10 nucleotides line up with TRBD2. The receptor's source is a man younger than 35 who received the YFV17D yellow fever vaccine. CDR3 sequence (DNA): TGTGCCAGCAGTGCCTGGCAAGCGGGGGGGCGGGAGCAGTTCTTC. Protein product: CASSAWQAGGREQFF.